This T cell receptor beta chain derives from a study of PD-L1 blockade in urothelial cancer. Across the study: Administration of atezolizumab to patients began in the mid-2010s, at 1,200 mg intravenously every 3 weeks. Blood analyses occurred 3 weeks (second dose) and 6 weeks post treatment start. Study outcomes and limitations: Durable-benefit cases showed more tumor-associated blood clone expansion at 3 weeks.

Germline CDR1 is SGHDT and CDR2 is YYEEEE. Trimming removed 0 bases from V and 2 bases from J, with 9 bases in between. The CDR3 extends over 15 amino acids. Each PCR contained spiked-in synthetic TCR analog templates. Measured with immunoSEQ multiplex PCR; TCRdb has only the in-frame clones, and not every one. The sample consists of approximately 63,000 clones, approximately 78% of them appearing once. About this clone: Its specificity is unknown.

The sample's time point: pretreatment peripheral blood. This chain joins TRBV5-6 and TRBJ1-5; perhaps TRBD1 as D (6 bases). The receptor's source is a man between 65 and 85 years old with urothelial cancer. The sequenced sample was PBMCs, obtained around atezolizumab (anti-PD-L1) treatment. The DNA of the CDR3 is TGTGCCAGCAGCTTGGGAGCAGGGGGCAATCAGCCCCAGCATTTT. This translates into CASSLGAGGNQPQHF.